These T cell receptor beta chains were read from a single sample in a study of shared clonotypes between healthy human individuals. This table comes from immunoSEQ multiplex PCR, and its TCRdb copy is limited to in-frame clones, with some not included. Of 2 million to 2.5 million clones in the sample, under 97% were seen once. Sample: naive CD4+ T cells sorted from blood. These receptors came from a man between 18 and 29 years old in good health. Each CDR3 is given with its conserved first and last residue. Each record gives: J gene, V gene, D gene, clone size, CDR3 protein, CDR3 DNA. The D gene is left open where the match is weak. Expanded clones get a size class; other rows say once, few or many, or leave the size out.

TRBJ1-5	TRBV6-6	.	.	CASSWTGNQPQHF	TGTGCCAGCAGCTGGACAGGCAATCAGCCCCAGCATTTT
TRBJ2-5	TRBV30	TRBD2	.	CAWSELAGVGETQYF	TGTGCCTGGAGTGAGCTAGCGGGAGTCGGGGAGACCCAGTACTTC
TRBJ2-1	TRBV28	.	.	CASSPPSLREHYNEQFF	TGTGCCAGCAGTCCCCCCTCTTTGCGGGAACACTACAATGAGCAGTTCTTC
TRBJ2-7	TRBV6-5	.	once	CASSYSSSGIGWQYF	TGTGCCAGCAGTTACTCCTCGTCGGGGATCGGTTGGCAGTACTTC
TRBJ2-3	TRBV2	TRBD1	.	CASRATGTAPTDTQYF	TGTGCCAGCAGGGCGACCGGGACAGCGCCCACAGATACGCAGTATTTT
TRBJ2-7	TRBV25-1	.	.	CASATGTHEQYF	TGTGCCAGTGCGACAGGCACCCACGAGCAGTACTTC
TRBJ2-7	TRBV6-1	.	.	CASSEFRLYEQYF	TGTGCCAGCAGTGAATTCAGGTTGTACGAGCAGTACTTC
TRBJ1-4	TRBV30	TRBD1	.	CACRDRGTLGEKLFF	TGTGCCTGCCGGGACAGGGGGACATTAGGGGAAAAACTGTTTTTT
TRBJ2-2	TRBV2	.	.	CASRLTLNTGELFF	TGTGCCAGCAGATTAACCCTCAACACCGGGGAGCTGTTTTTT
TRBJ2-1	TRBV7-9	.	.	CASSFLALPRAHEQFF	TGTGCCAGCAGCTTTTTAGCACTACCTCGGGCCCATGAGCAGTTCTTC
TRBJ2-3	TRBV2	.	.	CASSTAGPGTDTQYF	TGTGCCAGCAGTACTGCAGGGCCTGGCACAGATACGCAGTATTTT
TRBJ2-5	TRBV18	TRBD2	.	CASSPLAGVETQYF	TGTGCCAGCTCACCGCTAGCGGGAGTAGAGACCCAGTACTTC
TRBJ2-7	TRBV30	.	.	CAWSNSLYEQYF	TGTGCCTGGAGTAACAGCCTCTACGAGCAGTACTTC
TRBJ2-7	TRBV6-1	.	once	CASSSRTDYEQYF	TGTGCCAGCAGCTCGCGAACGGACTACGAGCAGTACTTC
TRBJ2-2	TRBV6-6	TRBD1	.	CAAKPPAGGTGELFF	TGTGCGGCCAAACCCCCGGCAGGGGGCACCGGGGAGCTGTTTTTT
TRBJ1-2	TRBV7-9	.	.	CASSVRDNYGYTF	TGTGCCAGCAGCGTTAGGGATAACTATGGCTACACCTTC
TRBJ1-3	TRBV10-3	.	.	CATRGVQSGNTIYF	TGTGCCACCCGGGGGGTACAGTCTGGAAACACCATATATTTT
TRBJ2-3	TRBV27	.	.	CASSLSDLSGQDTQYF	TGTGCCAGCAGTTTATCCGACTTATCAGGTCAAGATACGCAGTATTTT
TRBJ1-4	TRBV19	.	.	CASSPLRGTNEKLFF	TGTGCCAGTAGTCCCCTTCGGGGTACTAATGAAAAACTGTTTTTT
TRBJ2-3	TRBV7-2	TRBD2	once	CASSLVAAGDPTDTQYF	TGTGCCAGCAGCTTAGTTGCAGCGGGGGACCCCACAGATACGCAGTATTTT
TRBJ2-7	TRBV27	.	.	CASSLYITQTGEQYF	TGTGCCAGCAGCCTTTACATCACCCAGACCGGGGAGCAGTACTTC
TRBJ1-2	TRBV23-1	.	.	CASSRDRTYGYTF	TGCGCCAGCAGTCGAGACAGAACCTATGGCTACACCTTC
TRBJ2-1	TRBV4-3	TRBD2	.	CASSRRSAGTTNNEQFF	TGCGCCAGCAGCCGCAGGTCAGCCGGGACTACCAACAATGAGCAGTTCTTC
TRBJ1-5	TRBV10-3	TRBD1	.	CAISEAAGGGFQPQHF	TGTGCCATCAGTGAGGCAGCTGGAGGGGGCTTTCAGCCCCAGCATTTT
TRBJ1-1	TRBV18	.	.	CASSLDSMNTEAFF	TGTGCCAGCTCACTGGACAGCATGAACACTGAAGCTTTCTTT
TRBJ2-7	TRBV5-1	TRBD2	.	CASSLETSGSSGYEQYF	TGCGCCAGCAGCTTGGAGACTAGCGGGAGTAGCGGCTACGAGCAGTACTTC
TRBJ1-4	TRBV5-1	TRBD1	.	CASSFGTGGNNEKLFF	TGCGCCAGCAGCTTCGGGACAGGGGGAAATAATGAAAAACTGTTTTTT
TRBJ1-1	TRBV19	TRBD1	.	CASSPLGRTGGTEAFF	TGTGCCAGTAGTCCCCTCGGCCGGACAGGGGGTACTGAAGCTTTCTTT
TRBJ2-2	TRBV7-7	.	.	CASSSATGNTGELFF	TGTGCTAGCAGCTCCGCTACAGGGAACACCGGGGAGCTGTTTTTT
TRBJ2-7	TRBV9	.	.	CASSVEPRQGEQYF	TGTGCCAGCAGCGTAGAACCTCGGCAGGGCGAGCAGTACTTC
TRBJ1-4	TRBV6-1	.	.	CASSSGGLGEKLFF	TGTGCCAGCAGTAGCGGGGGACTGGGGGAAAAACTGTTTTTT
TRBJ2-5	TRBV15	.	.	CATSRSGDTIQETQYF	TGTGCCACCAGCAGATCCGGGGACACCATCCAAGAGACCCAGTACTTC
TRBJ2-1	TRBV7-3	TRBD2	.	CASSLTGSGGGNEQFF	TGTGCCAGCAGCTTAACGGGTAGCGGGGGAGGCAATGAGCAGTTCTTC
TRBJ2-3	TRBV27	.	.	CASSPTGGLTMDTQYF	TGTGCCAGCTCCCCAACGGGGGGCCTTACCATGGATACGCAGTATTTT
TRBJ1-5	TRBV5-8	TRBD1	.	CASSRTGVAQPQHF	TGTGCCAGCAGCCGTACAGGGGTGGCTCAGCCCCAGCATTTT
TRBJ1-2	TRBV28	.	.	CASKQTGLGYTF	TGTGCCAGCAAACAAACAGGGCTAGGCTACACCTTC
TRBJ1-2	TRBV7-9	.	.	CASSRREGTYGYTF	TGTGCCAGCAGCCGACGGGAGGGGACCTATGGCTACACCTTC
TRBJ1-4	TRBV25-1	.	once	CASSEYVQTGGRVEKLFF	TGTGCCAGCAGTGAATATGTGCAGACAGGCGGACGGGTTGAAAAACTGTTTTTT
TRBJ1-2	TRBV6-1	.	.	CASSDGRYYGYTF	TGTGCCAGCAGTGACGGACGGTACTATGGCTACACCTTC
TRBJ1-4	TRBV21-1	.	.	CASSKAAGRGKLFF	TGTGCCAGCAGCAAAGCCGCGGGGAGGGGAAAACTGTTTTTT
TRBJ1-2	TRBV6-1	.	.	CASSEVGTYGYTF	TGTGCCAGCAGTGAGGTAGGGACGTATGGCTACACCTTC
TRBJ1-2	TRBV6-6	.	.	CASTRQDYGYTF	TGTGCCAGCACCCGACAGGACTATGGCTACACCTTC
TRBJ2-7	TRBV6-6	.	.	CASKPGQGTNEQYF	TGTGCCAGCAAGCCAGGGCAGGGAACCAACGAGCAGTACTTC
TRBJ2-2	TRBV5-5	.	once	CASSLAWSAGELFF	TGTGCCAGCAGCTTGGCGTGGAGCGCCGGGGAGCTGTTTTTT
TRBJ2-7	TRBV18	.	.	CASSPGRSGAYEQYF	TGTGCCAGCTCACCAGGTCGATCAGGCGCCTACGAGCAGTACTTC
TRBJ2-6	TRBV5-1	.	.	CASSGANSGANVLTF	TGCGCCAGCAGCGGGGCTAATTCTGGGGCCAACGTCCTGACTTTC
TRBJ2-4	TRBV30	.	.	CAWSVGIAKNIQYF	TGTGCCTGGAGTGTGGGCATAGCCAAAAACATTCAGTACTTC
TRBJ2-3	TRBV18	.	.	CASSHDTDTQYF	TGTGCCAGCTCACACGACACAGATACGCAGTATTTT
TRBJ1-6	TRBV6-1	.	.	CASSEARVSGSPLHF	TGTGCCAGCAGTGAAGCACGGGTCTCAGGGTCACCCCTCCACTTT
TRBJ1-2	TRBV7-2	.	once	CASSPKGNQGYTF	TGTGCCAGCAGCCCTAAAGGGAATCAAGGCTACACCTTC
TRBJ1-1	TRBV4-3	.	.	CASSQDWVGTEAFF	TGCGCCAGCAGCCAAGATTGGGTGGGCACTGAAGCTTTCTTT
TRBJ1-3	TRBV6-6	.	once	CASSYPGRSGNTIYF	TGTGCCAGCAGTTACCCTGGACGGTCTGGAAACACCATATATTTT
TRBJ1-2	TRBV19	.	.	CASSQGFYGYTF	TGTGCCAGTAGCCAGGGTTTCTATGGCTACACCTTC
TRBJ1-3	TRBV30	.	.	CAWGRGPGNTIYF	TGTGCCTGGGGCAGGGGTCCTGGAAACACCATATATTTT
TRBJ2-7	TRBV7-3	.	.	CASSLLHSYEQYF	TGTGCCAGCAGCTTACTCCACTCCTACGAGCAGTACTTC
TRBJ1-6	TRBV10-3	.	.	CAISVGKDSPLHF	TGTGCCATCAGTGTGGGTAAGGACTCACCCCTCCACTTT
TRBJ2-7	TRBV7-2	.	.	CASSLVSVYEQYF	TGTGCCAGCAGCTTAGTCAGTGTGTACGAGCAGTACTTC
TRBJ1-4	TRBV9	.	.	CASSVGPNEKLFF	TGTGCCAGCAGCGTAGGTCCTAATGAAAAACTGTTTTTT
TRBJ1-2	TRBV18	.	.	CASSPQDIYGYTF	TGTGCCAGCTCACCACAGGACATCTATGGCTACACCTTC
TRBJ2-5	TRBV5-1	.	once	CASSLVALGETQYF	TGCGCCAGCAGCTTGGTCGCCCTGGGAGAGACCCAGTACTTC